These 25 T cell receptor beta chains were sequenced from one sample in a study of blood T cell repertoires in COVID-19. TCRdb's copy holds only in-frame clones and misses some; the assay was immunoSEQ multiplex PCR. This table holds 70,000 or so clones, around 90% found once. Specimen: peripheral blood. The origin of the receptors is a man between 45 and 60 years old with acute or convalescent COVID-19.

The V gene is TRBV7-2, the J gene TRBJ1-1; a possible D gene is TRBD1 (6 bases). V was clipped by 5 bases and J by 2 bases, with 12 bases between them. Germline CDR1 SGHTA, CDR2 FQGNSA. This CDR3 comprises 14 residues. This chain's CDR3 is CASSQRQVNTEAFF. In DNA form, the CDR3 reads TGTGCCAGCAGCCAACGACAGGTTAACACTGAAGCTTTCTTT.

As DNA, the CDR3 is TGTGCCAGCAGTTCCCCTCGCGGGGAGCAGTACTTC. It translates to CASSSPRGEQYF. The chain employs TRBV27 and TRBJ2-7; D perhaps matches TRBD2 (5 bases). V lost 4 bases and J lost 7, with 11 bases in between. The germline V gene encodes CDR1 MNHEY and CDR2 SMNVEV (reference sequence). The CDR3 is 12 amino acids.

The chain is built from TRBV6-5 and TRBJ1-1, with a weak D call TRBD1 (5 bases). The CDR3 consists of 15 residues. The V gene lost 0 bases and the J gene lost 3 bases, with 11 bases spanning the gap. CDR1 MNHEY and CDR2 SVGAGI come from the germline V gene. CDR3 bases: TGTGCCAGCAGTTACTCCAGGGCTGCGGACACTGAAGCTTTCTTT. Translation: CASSYSRAADTEAFF.

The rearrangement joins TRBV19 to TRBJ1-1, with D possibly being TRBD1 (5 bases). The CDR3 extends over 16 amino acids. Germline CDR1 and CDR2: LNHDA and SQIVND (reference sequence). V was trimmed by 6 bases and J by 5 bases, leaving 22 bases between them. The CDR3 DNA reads TGTGCCAGTAGAATTTCGTCCCGGGGGGTCGGAACTGAAGCTTTCTTT. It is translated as CASRISSRGVGTEAFF. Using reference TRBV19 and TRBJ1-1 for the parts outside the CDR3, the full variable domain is DGGITQSPKYLFRKEGQNVTLSCEQNLNHDAMYWYRQDPGQGLRLIYYSQIVNDFQKGDIAEGYSVSREKKESFPLTVTSAQKNPTAFYLCASRISSRGVGTEAFFGQGTRLTVV.

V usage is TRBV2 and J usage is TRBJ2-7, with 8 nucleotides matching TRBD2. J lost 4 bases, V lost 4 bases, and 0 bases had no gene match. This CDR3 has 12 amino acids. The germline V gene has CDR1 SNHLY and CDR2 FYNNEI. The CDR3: CASSASGYEQYF. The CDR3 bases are TGTGCCAGCAGTGCTAGCGGGTACGAGCAGTACTTC.

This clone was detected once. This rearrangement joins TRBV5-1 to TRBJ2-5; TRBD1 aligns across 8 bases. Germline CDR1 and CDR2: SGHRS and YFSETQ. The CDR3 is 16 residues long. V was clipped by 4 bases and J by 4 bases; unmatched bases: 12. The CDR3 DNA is TGCGCCAGCAGCCCTGGAGTTGCGACAGGGGTAGAGACCCAGTACTTC. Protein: CASSPGVATGVETQYF. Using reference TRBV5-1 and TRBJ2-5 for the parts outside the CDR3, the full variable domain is KAGVTQTPRYLIKTRGQQVTLSCSPISGHRSVSWYQQTPGQGLQFLFEYFSETQRNKGNFPGRFSGRQFSNSRSEMNVSTLELGDSALYLCASSPGVATGVETQYFGPGTRLLVL.

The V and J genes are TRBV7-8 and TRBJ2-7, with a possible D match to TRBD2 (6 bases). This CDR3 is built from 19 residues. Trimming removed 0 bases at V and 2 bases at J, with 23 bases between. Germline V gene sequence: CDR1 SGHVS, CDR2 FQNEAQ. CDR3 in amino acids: CASSLAAGLAPALTYEQYF. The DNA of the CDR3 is TGTGCCAGCAGCTTAGCGGCCGGGCTAGCGCCCGCCCTCACCTACGAGCAGTACTTC.

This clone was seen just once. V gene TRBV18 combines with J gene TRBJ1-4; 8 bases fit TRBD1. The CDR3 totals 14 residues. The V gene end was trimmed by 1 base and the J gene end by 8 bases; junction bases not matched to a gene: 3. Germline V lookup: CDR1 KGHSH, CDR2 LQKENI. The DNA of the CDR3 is TGTGCCAGCTCACCACTCGGACAGGGAGAAAAACTGTTTTTT. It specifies CASSPLGQGEKLFF.

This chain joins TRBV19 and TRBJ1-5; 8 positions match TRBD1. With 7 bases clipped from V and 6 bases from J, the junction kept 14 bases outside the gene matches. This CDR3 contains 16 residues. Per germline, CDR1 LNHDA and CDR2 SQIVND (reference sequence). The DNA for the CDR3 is TGTGCCAGTACCGCGAGGACCCAGGGGGCGGGTCAGCCCCAGCATTTT. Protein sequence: CASTARTQGAGQPQHF. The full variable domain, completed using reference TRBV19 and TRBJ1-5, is DGGITQSPKYLFRKEGQNVTLSCEQNLNHDAMYWYRQDPGQGLRLIYYSQIVNDFQKGDIAEGYSVSREKKESFPLTVTSAQKNPTAFYLCASTARTQGAGQPQHFGDGTRLSIL.

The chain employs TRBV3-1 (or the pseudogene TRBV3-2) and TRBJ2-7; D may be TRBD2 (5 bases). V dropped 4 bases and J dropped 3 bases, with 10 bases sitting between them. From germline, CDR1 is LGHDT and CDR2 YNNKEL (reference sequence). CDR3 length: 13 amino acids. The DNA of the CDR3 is TGTGCCAGCAGCCCGGAGGACCGCTACGAGCAGTACTTC. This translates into CASSPEDRYEQYF.

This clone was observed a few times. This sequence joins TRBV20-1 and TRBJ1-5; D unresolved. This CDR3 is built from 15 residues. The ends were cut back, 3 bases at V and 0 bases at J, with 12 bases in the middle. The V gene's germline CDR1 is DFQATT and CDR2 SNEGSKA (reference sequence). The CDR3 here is CSASGDNYSNQPQHF. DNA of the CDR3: TGCAGTGCTAGTGGAGACAATTATAGCAATCAGCCCCAGCATTTT.

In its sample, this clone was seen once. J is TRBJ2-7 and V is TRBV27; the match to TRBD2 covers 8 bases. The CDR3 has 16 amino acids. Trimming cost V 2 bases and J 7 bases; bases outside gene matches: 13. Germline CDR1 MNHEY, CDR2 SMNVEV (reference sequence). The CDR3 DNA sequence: TGTGCCAGCAGTTTAATCCGTCCAGCGGGAGAGACAGAGCAGTACTTC. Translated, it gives CASSLIRPAGETEQYF.

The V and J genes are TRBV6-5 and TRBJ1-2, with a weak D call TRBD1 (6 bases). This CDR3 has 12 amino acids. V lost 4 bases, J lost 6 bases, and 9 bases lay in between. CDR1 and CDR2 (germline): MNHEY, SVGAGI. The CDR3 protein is CASSSPGDGYTF. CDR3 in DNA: TGTGCCAGCAGTTCCCCAGGGGATGGCTACACCTTC.

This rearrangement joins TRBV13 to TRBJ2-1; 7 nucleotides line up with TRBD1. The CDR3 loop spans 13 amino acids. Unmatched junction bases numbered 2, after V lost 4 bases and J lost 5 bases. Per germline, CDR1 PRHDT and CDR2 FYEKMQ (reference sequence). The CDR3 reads CASSSTGDNEQFF. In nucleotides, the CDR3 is TGTGCCAGCAGCTCAACAGGGGACAATGAGCAGTTCTTC.

CDR3 sequence reads: CASSRTSGSGEGQFF. The CDR3 nucleotides read TGTGCCAGCAGCAGGACTAGCGGGAGCGGTGAGGGGCAGTTCTTC. The chain employs TRBV5-4 and TRBJ2-1; 13 bases line up with TRBD2. Germline CDR1 and CDR2: SGHNT and YYREEE (reference sequence). The CDR3 contains 15 residues. V dropped 4 bases and J dropped 12; count of bases not matched to a gene: 10.

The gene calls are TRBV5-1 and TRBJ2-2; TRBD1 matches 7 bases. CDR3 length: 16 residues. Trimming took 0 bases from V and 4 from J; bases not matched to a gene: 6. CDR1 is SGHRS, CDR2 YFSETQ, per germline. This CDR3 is CASSLVGGATTGELFF. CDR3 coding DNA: TGCGCCAGCAGCTTGGTAGGGGGCGCGACCACCGGGGAGCTGTTTTTT.

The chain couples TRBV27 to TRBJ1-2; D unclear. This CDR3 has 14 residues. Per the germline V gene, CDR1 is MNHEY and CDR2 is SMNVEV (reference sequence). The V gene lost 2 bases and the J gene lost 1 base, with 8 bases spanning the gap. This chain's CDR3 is CASSLGGINYGYTF. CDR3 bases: TGTGCCAGCAGTTTAGGAGGGATTAACTATGGCTACACCTTC.

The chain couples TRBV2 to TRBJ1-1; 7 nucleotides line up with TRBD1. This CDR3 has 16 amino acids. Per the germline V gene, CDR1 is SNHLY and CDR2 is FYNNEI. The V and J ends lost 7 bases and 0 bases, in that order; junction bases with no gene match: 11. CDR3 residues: CASTVTGIFMNTEAFF. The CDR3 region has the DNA TGTGCCAGCACCGTGACAGGGATCTTCATGAACACTGAAGCTTTCTTT.

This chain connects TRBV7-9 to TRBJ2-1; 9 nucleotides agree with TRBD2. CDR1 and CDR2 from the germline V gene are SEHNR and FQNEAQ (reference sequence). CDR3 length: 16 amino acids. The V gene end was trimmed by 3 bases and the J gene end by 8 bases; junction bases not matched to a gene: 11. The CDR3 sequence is CASSLGAGLARDEQFF. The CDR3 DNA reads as TGTGCCAGCAGCTTGGGCGCGGGACTAGCTAGGGATGAGCAGTTCTTC.

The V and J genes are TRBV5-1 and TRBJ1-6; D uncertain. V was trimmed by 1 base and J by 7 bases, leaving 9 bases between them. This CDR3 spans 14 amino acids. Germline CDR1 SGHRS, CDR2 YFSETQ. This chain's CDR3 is CASSLNGGNSPLHF. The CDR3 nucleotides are TGCGCCAGCAGCTTGAATGGCGGCAATTCACCCCTCCACTTT.

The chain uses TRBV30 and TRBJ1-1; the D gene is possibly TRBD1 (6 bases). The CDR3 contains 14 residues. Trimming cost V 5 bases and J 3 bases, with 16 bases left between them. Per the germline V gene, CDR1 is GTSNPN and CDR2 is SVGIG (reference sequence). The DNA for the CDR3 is TGTGCCTGGGAACAGGGAGTTGATTACACTGAAGCTTTCTTT. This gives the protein CAWEQGVDYTEAFF.

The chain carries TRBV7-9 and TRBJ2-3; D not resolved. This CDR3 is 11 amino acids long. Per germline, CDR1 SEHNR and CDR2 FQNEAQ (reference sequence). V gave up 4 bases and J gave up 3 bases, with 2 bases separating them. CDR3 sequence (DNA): TGTGCCAGCAGCTCAACAGATACGCAGTATTTT. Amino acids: CASSSTDTQYF.

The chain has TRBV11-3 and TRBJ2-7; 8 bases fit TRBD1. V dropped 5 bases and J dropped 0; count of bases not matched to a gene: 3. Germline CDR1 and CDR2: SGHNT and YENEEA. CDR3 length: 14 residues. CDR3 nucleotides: TGTGCCAGCAGCGCGACAGGGGACTCCTACGAGCAGTACTTC. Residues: CASSATGDSYEQYF.

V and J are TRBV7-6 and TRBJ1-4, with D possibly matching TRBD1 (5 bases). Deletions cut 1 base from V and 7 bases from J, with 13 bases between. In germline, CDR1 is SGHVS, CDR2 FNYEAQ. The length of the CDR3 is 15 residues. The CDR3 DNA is TGTGCCAGCAGCTTAGTGGGGGGAGGCGGTGAAAAACTGTTTTTT. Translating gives CASSLVGGGGEKLFF.

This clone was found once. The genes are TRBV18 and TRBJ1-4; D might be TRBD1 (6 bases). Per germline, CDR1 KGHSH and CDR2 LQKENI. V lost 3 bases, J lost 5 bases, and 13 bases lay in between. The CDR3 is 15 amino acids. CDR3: CASSPVTGTNEKLFF. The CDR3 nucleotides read TGTGCCAGCTCACCGGTCACAGGGACGAATGAAAAACTGTTTTTT.